Listed below are T cell receptor beta chains from one sample, sequenced in a study of T cells in Graves' hyperthyroidism and ophthalmopathy. TCRdb reprocessed the multiplex PCR reads via MiXCR and lists one record per CDR3 protein. The sample has around 350,000 distinct CDR3 sequences; roughly 15% are singletons. Sequencing was done on a sample of blood. The receptors shown here come from a woman in her 30s with Graves' hyperthyroidism that later progressed to Graves' ophthalmopathy. The CDR3 runs from the conserved cysteine through the conserved F or W. The order of the fields is D gene, clone size, J gene, V gene, CDR3 DNA, CDR3 protein. A D gene is named only where the DNA matches it firmly. A row's size may be missing; if present it is once, few, many or a size class.

d_call: .
clone_size: few
j_call: TRBJ1-2
v_call: TRBV30
cdr3_nt: TGTGCCTGGAGTGCCCCGATGGCCAGGGGAGGTGGCTACACCTTC
cdr3_aa: CAWSAPMARGGGYTF

d_call: .
clone_size: many
j_call: TRBJ2-2
v_call: TRBV12-3/TRBV12-4
cdr3_nt: TGTGCCAGCAGTTTATCTAGCTCCGGGGAGCTGTTTTTT
cdr3_aa: CASSLSSSGELFF

d_call: .
clone_size: many
j_call: TRBJ1-1
v_call: TRBV28
cdr3_nt: TGTGCCAGCAGTTTCTCCGGGACCCCCGGGACTGAAGCTTTCTTT
cdr3_aa: CASSFSGTPGTEAFF

d_call: .
clone_size: many
j_call: TRBJ2-1
v_call: TRBV3-1
cdr3_nt: TGTGCCAGCAGCCAAGAGTGGCAGGGGAACGGCGATGAGCAGTTCTTC
cdr3_aa: CASSQEWQGNGDEQFF

d_call: TRBD2
clone_size: many
j_call: TRBJ2-7
v_call: TRBV28
cdr3_nt: TGTGCCAGCAGTTTTCGTGGGAGGGCCGACTACGAGCAGTACTTC
cdr3_aa: CASSFRGRADYEQYF

d_call: TRBD1
clone_size: many
j_call: TRBJ2-7
v_call: TRBV29-1
cdr3_nt: TGCAGCGCCGCTCCCAGGGGACAGCCCTACGAGCAGTACTTC
cdr3_aa: CSAAPRGQPYEQYF

d_call: .
clone_size: many
j_call: TRBJ1-4
v_call: TRBV20-1
cdr3_nt: TGCAGTGCTAGAGACCCCCAACACGTTAATGAAAAACTGTTTTTT
cdr3_aa: CSARDPQHVNEKLFF

d_call: .
clone_size: many
j_call: TRBJ2-2
v_call: TRBV29-1
cdr3_nt: TGCAGCGGTTTTGACCCGGACTACAGGGCCGGGGAGCTGTTTTTT
cdr3_aa: CSGFDPDYRAGELFF

d_call: .
clone_size: many
j_call: TRBJ1-1
v_call: TRBV28
cdr3_nt: TGTGCCAGCAGTTTTCTGGGAAATGAAGTCTTGGCTTTCTTT
cdr3_aa: CASSFLGNEVLAFF

d_call: .
clone_size: few
j_call: TRBJ2-3
v_call: TRBV13
cdr3_nt: TGTGCCAGCAGCCCGAAGCCTCTAGGAGGGCCGGCAGATACGCAGTATTTT
cdr3_aa: CASSPKPLGGPADTQYF

d_call: .
clone_size: many
j_call: TRBJ2-1
v_call: TRBV27
cdr3_nt: TGTGCCAGCAGTTTCGGTGGGAGATACAATGAGCAGTTCTTC
cdr3_aa: CASSFGGRYNEQFF

d_call: TRBD1
clone_size: many
j_call: TRBJ2-5
v_call: TRBV6-1
cdr3_nt: TGTGCCAGCAGAAGAGGGACAGGAGAAGAGACCCAGTACTTC
cdr3_aa: CASRRGTGEETQYF

d_call: .
clone_size: many
j_call: TRBJ2-5
v_call: TRBV29-1
cdr3_nt: TGCAGCGTTGTAAGTCATTCGCGGGAGACCCAGTACTTC
cdr3_aa: CSVVSHSRETQYF

d_call: .
clone_size: many
j_call: TRBJ1-1
v_call: TRBV2
cdr3_nt: TGTGCCAGCGGGCCGGGGAACACTGAAGCTTTCTTT
cdr3_aa: CASGPGNTEAFF

d_call: .
clone_size: .
j_call: TRBJ2-1
v_call: TRBV24-1
cdr3_nt: TGTGCCACCCAACTGTCCGGGGCGGCCTACAATGAGCAGTTCTTC
cdr3_aa: CATQLSGAAYNEQFF

d_call: TRBD2
clone_size: many
j_call: TRBJ2-1
v_call: TRBV2
cdr3_nt: TGTGCCAGCAGTGAAGTGGGAGGGAGGTTCAATGAGCAGTTCTTC
cdr3_aa: CASSEVGGRFNEQFF

d_call: TRBD2
clone_size: many
j_call: TRBJ2-5
v_call: TRBV11-2
cdr3_nt: TGTGCCAGCAGCTACATAGCGGGGGAAGAGACCCAGTACTTC
cdr3_aa: CASSYIAGEETQYF

d_call: TRBD1
clone_size: .
j_call: TRBJ1-6
v_call: TRBV18
cdr3_nt: TGTGCCAGCTCACCAAGACAGGGGGCGGATTCACCCCTCCACTTT
cdr3_aa: CASSPRQGADSPLHF

d_call: TRBD2
clone_size: many
j_call: TRBJ2-7
v_call: TRBV10-3
cdr3_nt: TGTGCCAGCGACACGGGAGCGGGACTAAACTACGAGCAGTACTTC
cdr3_aa: CASDTGAGLNYEQYF

d_call: .
clone_size: many
j_call: TRBJ1-1
v_call: TRBV7-9
cdr3_nt: TGTGCCAGCAGCTTATTATGGGGCACTGAAGCTTTCTTT
cdr3_aa: CASSLLWGTEAFF

d_call: .
clone_size: .
j_call: TRBJ2-3
v_call: TRBV9
cdr3_nt: TGTGCCAGCAGCGCCGGACTTACAGATACGCAGTATTTT
cdr3_aa: CASSAGLTDTQYF

d_call: .
clone_size: .
j_call: TRBJ2-3
v_call: TRBV2
cdr3_nt: TGTGCCAGCAGTGAAGATTTTAGGGGAGCGGAAGACACAGATACGCACTATTTT
cdr3_aa: CASSEDFRGAEDTDTHYF

d_call: .
clone_size: many
j_call: TRBJ1-1
v_call: TRBV6-6
cdr3_nt: TGTGCCAGCAGTTACGCGGTGAACACTGAAGCTTTCTTT
cdr3_aa: CASSYAVNTEAFF

d_call: TRBD1
clone_size: .
j_call: TRBJ1-5
v_call: TRBV6-6
cdr3_nt: TGTGCCAGCAGTTACTCGAGGCAGGGGGTTCAGCCCCAGCATTTT
cdr3_aa: CASSYSRQGVQPQHF

d_call: TRBD1
clone_size: few
j_call: TRBJ2-7
v_call: TRBV7-9
cdr3_nt: TGTGCCAGCAGCTTTACGACAGGGGTCGGGTCCTACGAGCAGTACTTC
cdr3_aa: CASSFTTGVGSYEQYF

d_call: TRBD2
clone_size: .
j_call: TRBJ2-7
v_call: TRBV9
cdr3_nt: TGTGCCAGCAGCGTCGGACTAGCGGAAAACTACGAGCAGTACTTC
cdr3_aa: CASSVGLAENYEQYF

d_call: .
clone_size: .
j_call: TRBJ2-7
v_call: TRBV29-1
cdr3_nt: TGCAGCGTTGTGACAGGTAGCACCTACGAGCAGTACTTC
cdr3_aa: CSVVTGSTYEQYF

d_call: TRBD2
clone_size: .
j_call: TRBJ2-2
v_call: TRBV19
cdr3_nt: TGTGCCAGTAGCCCCCGGACTAGCAAGAACACCGGGGAGCTGTTTTTT
cdr3_aa: CASSPRTSKNTGELFF

d_call: TRBD1
clone_size: .
j_call: TRBJ1-2
v_call: TRBV24-1
cdr3_nt: TGTGCCACCAGTCGGGGACAGGGCTCCTATGGCTACACCTTC
cdr3_aa: CATSRGQGSYGYTF

d_call: TRBD1
clone_size: many
j_call: TRBJ1-2
v_call: TRBV7-9
cdr3_nt: TGTGCCAGCAGCATCGGACAGGGTCGTGGCTACACCTTC
cdr3_aa: CASSIGQGRGYTF

d_call: .
clone_size: few
j_call: TRBJ2-1
v_call: TRBV4-1
cdr3_nt: TGCGCCAGCAGCCAAGGCCTGGGGGGGCGCCCCGGTGAGCAGTTCTTC
cdr3_aa: CASSQGLGGRPGEQFF

d_call: TRBD2
clone_size: many
j_call: TRBJ2-7
v_call: TRBV24-1
cdr3_nt: TGTGCCACCAGTGATCCCCGCGGGAGCTACGAGCAGTACTTC
cdr3_aa: CATSDPRGSYEQYF

d_call: TRBD2
clone_size: many
j_call: TRBJ2-7
v_call: TRBV20-1
cdr3_nt: TGCAGTGCTAGGCCTACTAGCGGGATTTTGCACGAGCAGTACTTC
cdr3_aa: CSARPTSGILHEQYF

d_call: TRBD1
clone_size: .
j_call: TRBJ1-4
v_call: TRBV20-1
cdr3_nt: TGCAGTGCACGCCCGGGACAGATTAATGAAAAACTGTTTTTT
cdr3_aa: CSARPGQINEKLFF

d_call: .
clone_size: many
j_call: TRBJ2-3
v_call: TRBV6-1
cdr3_nt: TGTGCCAGCAGTGACGGGCAGGGGAATTTTGTGTCAGATACGCAGTATTTT
cdr3_aa: CASSDGQGNFVSDTQYF

d_call: .
clone_size: many
j_call: TRBJ1-5
v_call: TRBV6-1
cdr3_nt: TGTGCCAGCAGCCAGGGGAGCAATCAGCCCCAGCATTTT
cdr3_aa: CASSQGSNQPQHF

d_call: .
clone_size: many
j_call: TRBJ2-2
v_call: TRBV24-1
cdr3_nt: TGTGCCACCAGGAGCGGTAACACCGGGGAGCTGTTTTTT
cdr3_aa: CATRSGNTGELFF

d_call: .
clone_size: few
j_call: TRBJ1-4
v_call: TRBV20-1
cdr3_nt: TGCAGTGCTCCAGGGACCTTTAATGAAAAACTGTTTTTT
cdr3_aa: CSAPGTFNEKLFF

d_call: TRBD1
clone_size: few
j_call: TRBJ2-2
v_call: TRBV6-2/TRBV6-3
cdr3_nt: TGTGCCAGCAGTTCCCCCTACAGGGGGCGCGTTGCCGGGGAGCTGTTTTTT
cdr3_aa: CASSSPYRGRVAGELFF

d_call: .
clone_size: .
j_call: TRBJ1-4
v_call: TRBV12-3/TRBV12-4
cdr3_nt: TGTGCCAGCAGCACGGGACGTCGAAATGAAAAACTGTTTTTT
cdr3_aa: CASSTGRRNEKLFF